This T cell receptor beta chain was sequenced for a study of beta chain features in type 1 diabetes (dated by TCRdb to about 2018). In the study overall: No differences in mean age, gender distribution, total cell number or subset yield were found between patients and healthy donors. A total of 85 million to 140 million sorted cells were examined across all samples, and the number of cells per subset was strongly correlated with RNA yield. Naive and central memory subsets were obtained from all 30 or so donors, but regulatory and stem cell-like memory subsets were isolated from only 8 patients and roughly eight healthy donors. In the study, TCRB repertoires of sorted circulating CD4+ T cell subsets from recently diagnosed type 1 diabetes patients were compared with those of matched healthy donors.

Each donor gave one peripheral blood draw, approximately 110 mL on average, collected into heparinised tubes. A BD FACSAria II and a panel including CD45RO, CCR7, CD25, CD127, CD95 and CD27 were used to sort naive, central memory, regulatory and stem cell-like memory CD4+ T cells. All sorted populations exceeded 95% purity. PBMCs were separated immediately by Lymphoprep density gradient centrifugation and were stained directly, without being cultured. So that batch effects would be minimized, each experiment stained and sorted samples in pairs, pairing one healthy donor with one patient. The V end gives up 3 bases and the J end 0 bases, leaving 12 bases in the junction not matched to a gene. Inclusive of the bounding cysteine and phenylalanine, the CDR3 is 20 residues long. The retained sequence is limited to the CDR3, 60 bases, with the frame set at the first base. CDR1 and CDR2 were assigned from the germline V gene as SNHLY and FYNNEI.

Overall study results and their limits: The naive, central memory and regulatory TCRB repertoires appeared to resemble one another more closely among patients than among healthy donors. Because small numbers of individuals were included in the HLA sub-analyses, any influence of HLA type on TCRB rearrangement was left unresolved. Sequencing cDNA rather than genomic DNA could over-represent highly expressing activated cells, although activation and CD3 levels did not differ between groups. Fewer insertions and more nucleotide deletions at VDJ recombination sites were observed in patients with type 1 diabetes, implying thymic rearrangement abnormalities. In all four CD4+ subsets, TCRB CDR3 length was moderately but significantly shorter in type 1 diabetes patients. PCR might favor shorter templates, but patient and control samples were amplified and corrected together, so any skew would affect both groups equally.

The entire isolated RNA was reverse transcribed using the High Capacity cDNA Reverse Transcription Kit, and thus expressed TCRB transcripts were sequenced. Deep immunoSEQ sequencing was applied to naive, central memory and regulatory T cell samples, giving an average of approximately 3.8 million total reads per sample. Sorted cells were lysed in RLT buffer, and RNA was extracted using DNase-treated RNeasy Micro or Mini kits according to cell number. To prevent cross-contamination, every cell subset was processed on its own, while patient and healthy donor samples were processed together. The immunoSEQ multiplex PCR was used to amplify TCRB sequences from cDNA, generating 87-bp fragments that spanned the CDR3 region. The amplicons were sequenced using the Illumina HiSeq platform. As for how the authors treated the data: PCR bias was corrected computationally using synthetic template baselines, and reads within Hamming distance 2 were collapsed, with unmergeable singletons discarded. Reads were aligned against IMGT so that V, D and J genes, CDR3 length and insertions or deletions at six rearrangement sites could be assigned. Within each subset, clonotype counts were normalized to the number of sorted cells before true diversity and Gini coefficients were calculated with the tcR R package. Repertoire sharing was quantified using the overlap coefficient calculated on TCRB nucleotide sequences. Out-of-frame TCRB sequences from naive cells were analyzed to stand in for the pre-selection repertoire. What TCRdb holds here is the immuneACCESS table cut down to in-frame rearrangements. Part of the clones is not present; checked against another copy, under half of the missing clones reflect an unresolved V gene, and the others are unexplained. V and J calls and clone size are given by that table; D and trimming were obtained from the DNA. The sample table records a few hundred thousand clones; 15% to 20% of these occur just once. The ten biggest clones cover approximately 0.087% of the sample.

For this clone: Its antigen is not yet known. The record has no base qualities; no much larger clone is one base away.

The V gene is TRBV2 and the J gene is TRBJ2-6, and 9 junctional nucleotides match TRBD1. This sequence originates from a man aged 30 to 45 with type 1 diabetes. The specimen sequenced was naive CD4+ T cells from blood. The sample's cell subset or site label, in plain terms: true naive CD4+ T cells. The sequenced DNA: TGTGCCAGCAGTGACGGTTTATGGGACAGGGCCCCCTCTGGGGCCAACGTCCTGACTTTC. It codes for CASSDGLWDRAPSGANVLTF.